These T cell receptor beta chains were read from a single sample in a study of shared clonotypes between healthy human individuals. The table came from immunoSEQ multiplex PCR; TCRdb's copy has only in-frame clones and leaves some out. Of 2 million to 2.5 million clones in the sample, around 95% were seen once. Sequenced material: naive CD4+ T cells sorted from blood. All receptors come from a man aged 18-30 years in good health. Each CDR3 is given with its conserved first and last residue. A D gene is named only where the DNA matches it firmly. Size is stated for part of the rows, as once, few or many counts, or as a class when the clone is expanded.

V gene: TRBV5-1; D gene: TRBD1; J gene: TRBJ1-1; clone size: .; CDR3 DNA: TGCGCCAGCATCGGGAGGGACAGCCAAGCTTTCTTT; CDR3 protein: CASIGRDSQAFF
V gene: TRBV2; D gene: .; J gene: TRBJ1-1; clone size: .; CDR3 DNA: TGTGCCAGCAGTGAAGTACCCAAAGGGTTGAACACTGAAGCTTTCTTT; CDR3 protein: CASSEVPKGLNTEAFF
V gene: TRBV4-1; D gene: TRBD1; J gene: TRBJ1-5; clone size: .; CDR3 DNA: TGCGCCAGCAGCCAACTAATCACACTTAGACAGGGGAGTCAGCCCCAGCATTTT; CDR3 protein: CASSQLITLRQGSQPQHF
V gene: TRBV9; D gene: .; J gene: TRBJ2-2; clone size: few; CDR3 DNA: TGTGCCAGCAGCGTGGCGAGCGGCCACCCAAGCGGCACCGGGGAGCTGTTTTTT; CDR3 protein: CASSVASGHPSGTGELFF
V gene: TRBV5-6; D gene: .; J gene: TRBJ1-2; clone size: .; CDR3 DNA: TGTGCCAGCAGCGGAGGGGGGCCCGACTATGGCTACACCTTC; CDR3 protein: CASSGGGPDYGYTF
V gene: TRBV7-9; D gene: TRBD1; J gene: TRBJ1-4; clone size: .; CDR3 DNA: TGTGCCAGCAGCCCGGGACAGGGTAATGAAAAACTGTTTTTT; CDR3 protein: CASSPGQGNEKLFF
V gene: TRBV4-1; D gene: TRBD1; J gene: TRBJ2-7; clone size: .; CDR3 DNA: TGCGCCAGCAGCCAAGGGAATCCGGGACAGTACGAGCAGTACTTC; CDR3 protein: CASSQGNPGQYEQYF
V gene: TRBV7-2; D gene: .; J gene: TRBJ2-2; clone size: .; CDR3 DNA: TGTGCCAGCAGCTTAGTAGCGAGGACCGGGGAGCTGTTTTTT; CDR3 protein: CASSLVARTGELFF
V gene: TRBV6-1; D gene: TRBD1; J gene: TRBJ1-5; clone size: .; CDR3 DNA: TGTGCCAGCAGTTGGACAGGACCAGAGCCCCAGCATTTT; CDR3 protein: CASSWTGPEPQHF
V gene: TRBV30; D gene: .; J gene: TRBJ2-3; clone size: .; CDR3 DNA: TGTGCCTGGAGTAGAGGAGGGAGCGGCACAGATACGCAGTATTTT; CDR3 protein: CAWSRGGSGTDTQYF
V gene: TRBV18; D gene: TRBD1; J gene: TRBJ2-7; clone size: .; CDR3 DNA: TGTGCCAGCTCACCACGTGAGGGGGCGCGGTACGAGCAGTACTTC; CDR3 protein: CASSPREGARYEQYF
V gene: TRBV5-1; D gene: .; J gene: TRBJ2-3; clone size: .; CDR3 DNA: TGCGCCAGCAGCCTAGGAGGTACAGATACGCAGTATTTT; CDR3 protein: CASSLGGTDTQYF
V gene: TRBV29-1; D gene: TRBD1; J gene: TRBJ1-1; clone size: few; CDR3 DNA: TGCAGCGTTTCCTTGGACAGGCGCCACACTGAAGCTTTCTTT; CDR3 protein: CSVSLDRRHTEAFF
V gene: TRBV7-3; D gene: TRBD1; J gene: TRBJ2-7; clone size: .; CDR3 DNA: TGTGCCAGCAGCTCCCCCGGGACAGGGGGCCACGAGCAGTACTTC; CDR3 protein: CASSSPGTGGHEQYF
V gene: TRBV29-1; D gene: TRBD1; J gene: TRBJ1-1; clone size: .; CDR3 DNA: TGCAGCGTCCAAGGGGGCAGGGGCGCAGACACTGAAGCTTTCTTT; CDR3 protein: CSVQGGRGADTEAFF
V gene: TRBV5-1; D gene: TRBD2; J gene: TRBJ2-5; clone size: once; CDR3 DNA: TGCGCCAGCTCGACTAGCGGGAACCAAGAGACCCAGTACTTC; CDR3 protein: CASSTSGNQETQYF
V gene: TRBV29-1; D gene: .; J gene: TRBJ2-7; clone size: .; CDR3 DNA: TGCAGCGTCTCAGGGACACTTACCTACGAGCAGTACTTC; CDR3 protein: CSVSGTLTYEQYF